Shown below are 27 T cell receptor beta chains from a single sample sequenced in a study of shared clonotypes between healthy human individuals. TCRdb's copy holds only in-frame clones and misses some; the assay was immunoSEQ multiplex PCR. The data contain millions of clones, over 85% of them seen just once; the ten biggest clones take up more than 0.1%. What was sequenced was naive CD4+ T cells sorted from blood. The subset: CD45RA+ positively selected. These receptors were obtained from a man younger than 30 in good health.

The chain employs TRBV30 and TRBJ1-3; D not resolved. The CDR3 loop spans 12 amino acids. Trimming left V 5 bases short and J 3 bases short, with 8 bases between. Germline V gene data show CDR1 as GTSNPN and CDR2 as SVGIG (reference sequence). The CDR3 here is CAWALDGNTIYF. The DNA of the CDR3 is TGTGCCTGGGCCCTAGATGGAAACACCATATATTTT.

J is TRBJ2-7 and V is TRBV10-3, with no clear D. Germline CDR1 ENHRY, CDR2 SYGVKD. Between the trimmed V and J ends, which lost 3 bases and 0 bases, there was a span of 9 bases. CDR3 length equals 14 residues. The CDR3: CAISDSRSSYEQYF. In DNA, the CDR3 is TGTGCCATCAGTGATTCGCGGAGCTCCTACGAGCAGTACTTC.

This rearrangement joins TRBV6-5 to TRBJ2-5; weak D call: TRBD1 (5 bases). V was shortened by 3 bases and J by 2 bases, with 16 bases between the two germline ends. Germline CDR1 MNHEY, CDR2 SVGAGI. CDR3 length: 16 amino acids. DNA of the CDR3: TGTGCCAGCAGTTATTCAGGGAATAGCCTACAAGAGACCCAGTACTTC. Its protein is CASSYSGNSLQETQYF.

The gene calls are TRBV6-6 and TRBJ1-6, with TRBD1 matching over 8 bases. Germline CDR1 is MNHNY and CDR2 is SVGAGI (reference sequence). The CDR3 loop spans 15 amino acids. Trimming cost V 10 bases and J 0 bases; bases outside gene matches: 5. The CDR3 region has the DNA TGTGCCACCCGGACAGGGAGCTCCTATAATTCACCCCTCCACTTT. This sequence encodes CATRTGSSYNSPLHF.

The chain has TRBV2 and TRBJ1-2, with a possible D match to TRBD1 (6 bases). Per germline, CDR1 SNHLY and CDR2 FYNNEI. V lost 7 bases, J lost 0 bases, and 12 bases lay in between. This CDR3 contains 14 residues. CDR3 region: CASTGTGSNYGYTF. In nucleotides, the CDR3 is TGTGCCAGCACCGGAACAGGGTCTAACTATGGCTACACCTTC.

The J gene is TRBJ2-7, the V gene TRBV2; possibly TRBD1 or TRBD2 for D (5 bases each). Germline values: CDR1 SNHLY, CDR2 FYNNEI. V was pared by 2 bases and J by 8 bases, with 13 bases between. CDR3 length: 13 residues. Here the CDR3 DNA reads TGTGCCAGCAGTGAAAGTGTACGGGGCAAGCAGTACTTC. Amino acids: CASSESVRGKQYF.

CDR3 coding DNA: TGTGCCAGCAGTGAACAAGGGGGTAGCCTGGGCACTGAAGCTTTCTTT. Protein sequence: CASSEQGGSLGTEAFF. The chain employs TRBV6-1 and TRBJ1-1; D may be TRBD1 (6 bases). CDR3 length equals 16 residues. V shed 2 bases and J shed 4 bases, with 17 bases lying between them. CDR1 MNHNS and CDR2 SASEGT come from the germline V gene.

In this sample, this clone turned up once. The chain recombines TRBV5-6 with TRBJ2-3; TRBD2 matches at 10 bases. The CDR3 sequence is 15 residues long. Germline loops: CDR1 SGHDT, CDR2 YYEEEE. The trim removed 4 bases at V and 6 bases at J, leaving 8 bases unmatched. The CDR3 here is CASSKAGGPLDTQYF. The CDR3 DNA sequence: TGTGCCAGCAGCAAAGCGGGAGGGCCATTGGATACGCAGTATTTT. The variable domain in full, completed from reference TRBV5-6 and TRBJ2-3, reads DAGVTQSPTHLIKTRGQQVTLRCSPKSGHDTVSWYQQALGQGPQFIFQYYEEEERQRGNFPDRFSGHQFPNYSSELNVNALLLGDSALYLCASSKAGGPLDTQYFGPGTRLTVL.

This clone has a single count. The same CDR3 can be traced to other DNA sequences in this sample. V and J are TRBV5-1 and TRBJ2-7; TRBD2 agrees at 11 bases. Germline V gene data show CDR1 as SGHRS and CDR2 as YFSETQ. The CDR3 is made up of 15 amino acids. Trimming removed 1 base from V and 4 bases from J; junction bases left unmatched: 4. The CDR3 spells CASSLSTSGTYEQYF. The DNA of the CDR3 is TGCGCCAGCAGCTTGTCGACTAGCGGGACTTACGAGCAGTACTTC.

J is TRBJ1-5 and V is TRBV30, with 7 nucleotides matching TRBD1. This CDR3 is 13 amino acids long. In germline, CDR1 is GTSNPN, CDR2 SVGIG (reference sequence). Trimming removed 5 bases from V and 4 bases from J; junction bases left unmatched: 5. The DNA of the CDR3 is TGTGCCTGGGCGAAGGGGGCTAATCAGCCCCAGCATTTT. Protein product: CAWAKGANQPQHF.

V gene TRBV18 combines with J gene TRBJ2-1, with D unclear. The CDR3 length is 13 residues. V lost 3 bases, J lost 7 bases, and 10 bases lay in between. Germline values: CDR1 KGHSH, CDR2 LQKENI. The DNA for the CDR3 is TGTGCCAGCTCACCCATTCACGGAAATGAGCAGTTCTTC. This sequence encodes CASSPIHGNEQFF.

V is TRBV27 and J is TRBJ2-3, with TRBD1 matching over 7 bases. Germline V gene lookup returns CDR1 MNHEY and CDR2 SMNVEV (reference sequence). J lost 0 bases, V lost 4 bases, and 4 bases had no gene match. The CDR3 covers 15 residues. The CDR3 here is CASSSGQISTDTQYF. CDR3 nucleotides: TGTGCCAGCAGTTCGGGACAGATTAGCACAGATACGCAGTATTTT.

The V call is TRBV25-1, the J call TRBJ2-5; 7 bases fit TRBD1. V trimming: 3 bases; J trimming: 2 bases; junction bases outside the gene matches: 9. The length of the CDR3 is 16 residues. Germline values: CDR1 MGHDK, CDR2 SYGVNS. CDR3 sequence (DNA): TGTGCCAGCAGTGACTATCAACCGGGACAGCAAGAGACCCAGTACTTC. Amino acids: CASSDYQPGQQETQYF. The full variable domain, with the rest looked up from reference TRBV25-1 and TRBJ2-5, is EADIYQTPRYLVIGTGKKITLECSQTMGHDKMYWYQQDPGMELHLIHYSYGVNSTEKGDLSSESTVSRIRTEHFPLTLESARPSHTSQYLCASSDYQPGQQETQYFGPGTRLLVL.

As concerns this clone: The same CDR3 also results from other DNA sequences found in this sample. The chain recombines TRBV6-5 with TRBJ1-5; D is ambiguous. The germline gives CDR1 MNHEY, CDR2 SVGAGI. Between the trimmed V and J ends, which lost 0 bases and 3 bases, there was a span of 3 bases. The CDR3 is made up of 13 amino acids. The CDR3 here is CASSYSNNQPQHF. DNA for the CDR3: TGTGCCAGCAGTTACTCGAACAATCAGCCCCAGCATTTT.

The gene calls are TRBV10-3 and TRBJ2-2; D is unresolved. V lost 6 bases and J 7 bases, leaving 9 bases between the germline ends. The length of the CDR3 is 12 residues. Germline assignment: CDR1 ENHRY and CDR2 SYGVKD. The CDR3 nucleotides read TGTGCCATCAGCCCTGTAGGCGGGGAGCTGTTTTTT. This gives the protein CAISPVGGELFF.

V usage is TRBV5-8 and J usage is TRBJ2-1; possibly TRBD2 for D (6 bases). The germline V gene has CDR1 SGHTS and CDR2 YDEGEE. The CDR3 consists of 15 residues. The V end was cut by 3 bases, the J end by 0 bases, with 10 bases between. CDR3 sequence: CASSSAGNSYNEQFF. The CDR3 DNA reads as TGTGCCAGCAGCTCTGCGGGAAACTCCTACAATGAGCAGTTCTTC.

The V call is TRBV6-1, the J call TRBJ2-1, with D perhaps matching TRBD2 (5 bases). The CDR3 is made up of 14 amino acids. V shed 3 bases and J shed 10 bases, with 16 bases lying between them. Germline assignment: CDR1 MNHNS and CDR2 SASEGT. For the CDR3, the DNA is TGTGCCAGCAGTGATCGGTCGCGGGCAAGGGAGCAGTTCTTC. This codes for CASSDRSRAREQFF.

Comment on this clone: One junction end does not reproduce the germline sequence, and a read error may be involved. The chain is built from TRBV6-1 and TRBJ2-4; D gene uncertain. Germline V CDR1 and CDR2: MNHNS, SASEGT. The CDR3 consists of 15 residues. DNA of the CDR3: TGTGCCAGCAGAGAAGTGGGGATAGCCAAAAACATTCAGTACTTC. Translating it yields CASREVGIAKNIQYF.

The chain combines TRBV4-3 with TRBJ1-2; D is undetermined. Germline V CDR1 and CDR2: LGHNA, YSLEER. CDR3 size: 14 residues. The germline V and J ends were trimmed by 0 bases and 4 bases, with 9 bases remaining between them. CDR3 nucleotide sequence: TGCGCCAGCAGCCAAGATTGGCAGAGCTATGGCTACACCTTC. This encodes CASSQDWQSYGYTF.

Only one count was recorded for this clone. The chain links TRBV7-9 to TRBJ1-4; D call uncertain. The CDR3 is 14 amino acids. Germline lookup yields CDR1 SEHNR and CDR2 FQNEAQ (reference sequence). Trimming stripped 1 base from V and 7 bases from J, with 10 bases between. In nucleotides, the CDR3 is TGTGCCAGCAGCTTAGGTTCTGGAAGTGAAAAACTGTTTTTT. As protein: CASSLGSGSEKLFF. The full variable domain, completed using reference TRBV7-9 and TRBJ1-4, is DTGVSQNPRHKITKRGQNVTFRCDPISEHNRLYWYRQTLGQGPEFLTYFQNEAQLEKSRLLSDRFSAERPKGSFSTLEIQRTEQGDSAMYLCASSLGSGSEKLFFGSGTQLSVL.

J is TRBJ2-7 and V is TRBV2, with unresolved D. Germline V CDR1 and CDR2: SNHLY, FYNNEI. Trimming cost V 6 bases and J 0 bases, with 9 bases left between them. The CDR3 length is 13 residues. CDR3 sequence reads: CASRAHDSYEQYF. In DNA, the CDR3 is TGTGCCAGCAGGGCACATGACTCCTACGAGCAGTACTTC.

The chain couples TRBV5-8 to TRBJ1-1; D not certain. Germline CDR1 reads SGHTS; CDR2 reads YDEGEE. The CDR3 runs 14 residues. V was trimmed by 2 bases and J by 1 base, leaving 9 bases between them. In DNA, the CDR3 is TGTGCCAGCAGCTTAGCTACTCGGAACACTGAAGCTTTCTTT. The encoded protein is CASSLATRNTEAFF.

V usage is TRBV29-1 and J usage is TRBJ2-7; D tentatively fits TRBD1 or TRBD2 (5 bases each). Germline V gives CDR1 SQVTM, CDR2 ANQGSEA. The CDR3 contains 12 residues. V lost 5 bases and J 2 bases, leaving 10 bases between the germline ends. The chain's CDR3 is CSVSQGAYEQYF. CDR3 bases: TGCAGCGTTTCTCAGGGAGCCTACGAGCAGTACTTC.

The CDR3 loop reads CTSTPGLPQYF. The CDR3 coding sequence is TGCACCAGCACCCCGGGACTCCCTCAGTACTTC. This rearrangement joins TRBV1 to TRBJ2-5; the table's D call TRBD2 went unverified against the DNA. TRBV1 is listed as a pseudogene. The CDR3 extends over 11 amino acids.

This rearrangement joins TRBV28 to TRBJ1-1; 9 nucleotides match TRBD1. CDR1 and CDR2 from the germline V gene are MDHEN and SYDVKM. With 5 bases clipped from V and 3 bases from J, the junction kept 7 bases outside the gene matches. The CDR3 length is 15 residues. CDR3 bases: TGTGCCAGCAGTCCTTGGGGACAGGGTGACACTGAAGCTTTCTTT. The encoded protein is CASSPWGQGDTEAFF.

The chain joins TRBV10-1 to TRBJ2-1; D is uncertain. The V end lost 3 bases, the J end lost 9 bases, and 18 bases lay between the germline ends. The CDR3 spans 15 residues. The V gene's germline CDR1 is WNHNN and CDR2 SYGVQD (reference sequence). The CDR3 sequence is CASSEDQASSLEQFF. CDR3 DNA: TGCGCCAGCAGTGAAGACCAAGCGTCATCCCTTGAGCAGTTCTTC.

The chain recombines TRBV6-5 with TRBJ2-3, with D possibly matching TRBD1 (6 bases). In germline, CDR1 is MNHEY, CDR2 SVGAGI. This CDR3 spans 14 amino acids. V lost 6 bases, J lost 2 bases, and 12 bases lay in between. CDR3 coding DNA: TGTGCCAGCAGGACGAACAGGGACACAGATACGCAGTATTTT. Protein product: CASRTNRDTDTQYF.